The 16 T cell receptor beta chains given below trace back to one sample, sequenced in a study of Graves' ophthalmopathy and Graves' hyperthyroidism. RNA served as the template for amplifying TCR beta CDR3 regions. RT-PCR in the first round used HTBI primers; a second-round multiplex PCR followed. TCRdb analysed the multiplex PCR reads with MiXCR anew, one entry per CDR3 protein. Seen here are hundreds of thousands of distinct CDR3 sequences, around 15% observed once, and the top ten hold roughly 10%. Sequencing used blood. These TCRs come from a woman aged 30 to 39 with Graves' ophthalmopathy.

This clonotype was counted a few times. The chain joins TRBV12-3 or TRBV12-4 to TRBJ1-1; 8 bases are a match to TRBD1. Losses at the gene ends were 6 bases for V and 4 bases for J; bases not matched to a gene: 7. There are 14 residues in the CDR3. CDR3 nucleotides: TGTGCCAGCAGCCCTCAGGGGGCCCCCACTGAAGCTTTCTTT. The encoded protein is CASSPQGAPTEAFF.

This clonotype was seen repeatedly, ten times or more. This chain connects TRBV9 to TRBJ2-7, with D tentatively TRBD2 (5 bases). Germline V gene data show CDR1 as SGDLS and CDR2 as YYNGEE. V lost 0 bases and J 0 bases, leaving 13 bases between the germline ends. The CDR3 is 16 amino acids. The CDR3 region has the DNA TGTGCCAGCAGCGTAGGAGAGGGCAGCCCCTCCTACGAGCAGTACTTC. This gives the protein CASSVGEGSPSYEQYF.

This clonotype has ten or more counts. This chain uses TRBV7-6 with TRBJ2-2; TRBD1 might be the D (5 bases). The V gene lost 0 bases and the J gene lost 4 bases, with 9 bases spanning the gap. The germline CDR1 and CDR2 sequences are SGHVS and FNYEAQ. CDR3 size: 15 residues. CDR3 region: CASSLAQGGTGELFF. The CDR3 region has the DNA TGTGCCAGCAGCTTAGCTCAGGGTGGCACCGGGGAGCTGTTTTTT.

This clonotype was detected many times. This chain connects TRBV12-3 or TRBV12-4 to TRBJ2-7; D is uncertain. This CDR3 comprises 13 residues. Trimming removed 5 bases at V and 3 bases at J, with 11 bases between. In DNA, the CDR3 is TGTGCCAGCAGTCCGCCGGACCGCTACGAGCAGTACTTC. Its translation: CASSPPDRYEQYF.

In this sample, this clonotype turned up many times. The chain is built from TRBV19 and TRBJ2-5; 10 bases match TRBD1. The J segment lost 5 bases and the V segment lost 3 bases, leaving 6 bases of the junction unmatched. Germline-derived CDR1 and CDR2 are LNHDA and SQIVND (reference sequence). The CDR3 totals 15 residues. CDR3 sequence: CASSIPGQGMETQYF. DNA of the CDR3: TGTGCCAGTAGTATCCCGGGACAGGGGATGGAGACCCAGTACTTC.

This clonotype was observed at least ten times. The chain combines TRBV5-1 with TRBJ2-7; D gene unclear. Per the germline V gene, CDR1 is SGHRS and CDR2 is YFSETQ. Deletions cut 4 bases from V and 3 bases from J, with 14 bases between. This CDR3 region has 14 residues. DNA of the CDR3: TGCGCCAGCAGCACGACACTCTATGACTACGAGCAGTACTTC. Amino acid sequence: CASSTTLYDYEQYF. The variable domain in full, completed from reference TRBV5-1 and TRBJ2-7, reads KAGVTQTPRYLIKTRGQQVTLSCSPISGHRSVSWYQQTPGQGLQFLFEYFSETQRNKGNFPGRFSGRQFSNSRSEMNVSTLELGDSALYLCASSTTLYDYEQYFGPGTRLTVT.

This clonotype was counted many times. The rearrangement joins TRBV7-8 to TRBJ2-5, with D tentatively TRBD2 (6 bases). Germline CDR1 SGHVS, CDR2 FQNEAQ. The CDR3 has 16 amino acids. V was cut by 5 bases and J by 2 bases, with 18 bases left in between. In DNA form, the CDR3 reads TGTGCCAGCAGCCCTCAACTTGGGACTTTTCAAGAGACCCAGTACTTC. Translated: CASSPQLGTFQETQYF. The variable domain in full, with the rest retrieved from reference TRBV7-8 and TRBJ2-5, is GAGVSQSPRYKVAKRGQDVALRCDPISGHVSLFWYQQALGQGPEFLTYFQNEAQLDKSGLPSDRFFAERPEGSVSTLKIQRTQQEDSAVYLCASSPQLGTFQETQYFGPGTRLLVL.

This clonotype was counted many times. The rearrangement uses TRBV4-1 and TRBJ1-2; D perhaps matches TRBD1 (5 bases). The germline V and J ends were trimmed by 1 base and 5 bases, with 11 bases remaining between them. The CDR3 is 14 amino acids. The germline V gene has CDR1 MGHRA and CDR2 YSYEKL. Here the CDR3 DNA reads TGCGCCAGCAGCCAAGTGGGACGGGCTTATGGCTACACCTTC. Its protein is CASSQVGRAYGYTF.

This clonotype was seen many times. The DNA for the CDR3 is TGTGCCACCAGCAGAGATCGACAGGGATCAAACATTCAGTACTTC. Translated: CATSRDRQGSNIQYF. The gene calls are TRBV15 and TRBJ2-4, with 7 bases lining up with TRBD1. Germline trimming cut 0 bases from V and 6 bases from J; bases unmatched to any gene: 5. This CDR3 has 15 amino acids. Germline CDR1 reads LNHNV; CDR2 reads YYDKDF (reference sequence).

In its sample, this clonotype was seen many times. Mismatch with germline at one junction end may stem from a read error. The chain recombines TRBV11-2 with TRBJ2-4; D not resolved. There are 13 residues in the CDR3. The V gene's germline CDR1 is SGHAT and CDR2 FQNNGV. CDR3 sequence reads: CASSLTSHGPRNF. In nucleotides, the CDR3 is TGTGCCAGCAGCTTGACAAGCCACGGCCCCCGGAACTTC.

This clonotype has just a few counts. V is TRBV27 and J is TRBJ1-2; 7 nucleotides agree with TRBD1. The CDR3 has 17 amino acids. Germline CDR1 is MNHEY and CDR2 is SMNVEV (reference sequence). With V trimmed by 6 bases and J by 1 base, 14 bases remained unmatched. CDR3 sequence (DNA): TGTGCCAGCAGCAAAATTTCCAGGGGGATCATTAACTATGGCTACACCTTC. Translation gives CASSKISRGIINYGYTF.

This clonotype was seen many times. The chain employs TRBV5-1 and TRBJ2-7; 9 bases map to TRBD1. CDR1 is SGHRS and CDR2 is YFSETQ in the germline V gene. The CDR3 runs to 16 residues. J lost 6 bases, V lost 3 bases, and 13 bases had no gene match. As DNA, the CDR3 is TGCGCCAGCAGCTGGCCGGTCGGACAGGGGCAGGGCGAGCAGTACTTC. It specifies CASSWPVGQGQGEQYF.

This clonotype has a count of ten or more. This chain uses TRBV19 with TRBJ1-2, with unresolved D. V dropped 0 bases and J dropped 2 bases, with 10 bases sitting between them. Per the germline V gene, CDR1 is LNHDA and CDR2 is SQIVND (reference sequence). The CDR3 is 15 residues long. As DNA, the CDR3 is TGTGCCAGTAGTATAGAAGGGAAAGGGAACTATGGCTACACCTTC. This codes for CASSIEGKGNYGYTF.

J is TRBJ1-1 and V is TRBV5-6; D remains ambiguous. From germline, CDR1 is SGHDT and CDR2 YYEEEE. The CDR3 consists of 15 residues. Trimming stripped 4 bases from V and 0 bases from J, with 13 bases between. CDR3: CASSRRTGMNTEAFF. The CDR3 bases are TGTGCCAGCAGCAGACGGACGGGGATGAACACTGAAGCTTTCTTT. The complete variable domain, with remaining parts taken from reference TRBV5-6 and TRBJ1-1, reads DAGVTQSPTHLIKTRGQQVTLRCSPKSGHDTVSWYQQALGQGPQFIFQYYEEEERQRGNFPDRFSGHQFPNYSSELNVNALLLGDSALYLCASSRRTGMNTEAFFGQGTRLTVV.

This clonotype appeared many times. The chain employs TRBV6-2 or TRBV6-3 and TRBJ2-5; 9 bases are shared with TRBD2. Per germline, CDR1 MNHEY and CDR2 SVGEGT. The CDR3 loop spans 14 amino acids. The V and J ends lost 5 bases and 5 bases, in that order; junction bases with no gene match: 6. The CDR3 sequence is CASSIAGVGETQYF. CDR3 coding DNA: TGTGCCAGCAGTATAGCGGGGGTAGGGGAGACCCAGTACTTC.

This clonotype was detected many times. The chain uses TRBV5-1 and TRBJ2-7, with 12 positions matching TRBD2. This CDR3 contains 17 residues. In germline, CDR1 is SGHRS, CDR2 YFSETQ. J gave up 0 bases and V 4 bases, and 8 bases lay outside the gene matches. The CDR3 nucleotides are TGCGCCAGCAGCCCGGGACTAGCGGGTATCAGCTCCTACGAGCAGTACTTC. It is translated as CASSPGLAGISSYEQYF. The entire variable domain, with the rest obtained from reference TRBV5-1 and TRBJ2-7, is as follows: KAGVTQTPRYLIKTRGQQVTLSCSPISGHRSVSWYQQTPGQGLQFLFEYFSETQRNKGNFPGRFSGRQFSNSRSEMNVSTLELGDSALYLCASSPGLAGISSYEQYFGPGTRLTVT.